The 14 T cell receptor beta chains reported below all come from one sample, sequenced in a study of long-term antiretroviral therapy in people with HIV. This was the immunoSEQ v3.0 assay at survey level. The data were produced by immunoSEQ multiplex PCR, yet TCRdb's version contains in-frame clones alone and is incomplete. The table records approximately 35,000 clones, 95% to 98% of them present only once. The specimen was unsorted PBMCs, collected 6.9 years after starting antiretroviral therapy. Source of these receptors: a young man with HIV.

The V call is TRBV29-1, the J call TRBJ2-3; D uncertain. CDR3 length equals 11 residues. V was trimmed by 8 bases and J by 6 bases, leaving 12 bases between them. The germline V gene has CDR1 SQVTM and CDR2 ANQGSEA. Here the CDR3 reads CSRTVGDTQYF. The CDR3 nucleotides are TGCAGCAGAACCGTGGGGGATACGCAGTATTTT.

The chain employs TRBV2 and TRBJ1-1; D gene ambiguous. V lost 6 bases, J lost 0 bases, and 8 bases lay in between. The CDR3 is 13 residues long. Per the germline V gene, CDR1 is SNHLY and CDR2 is FYNNEI. The chain's CDR3 is CASSINLNTEAFF. In DNA, the CDR3 is TGTGCCAGCAGCATCAATCTGAACACTGAAGCTTTCTTT.

J is TRBJ2-1 and V is TRBV9, with D maybe TRBD2 (5 bases). V lost 4 bases and J lost 9, with 20 bases in between. This CDR3 comprises 15 residues. Looked up from germline, CDR1 is SGDLS and CDR2 is YYNGEE. In DNA, the CDR3 is TGTGCCAGCAGCCCACCGGAGGCCCCGCACCGTGAGCAGTTCTTC. Translated: CASSPPEAPHREQFF.

The V call is TRBV27, the J call TRBJ2-1; D is uncertain. This CDR3 contains 13 residues. Trimming cost V 3 bases and J 7 bases, with 10 bases left between them. The germline V gene has CDR1 MNHEY and CDR2 SMNVEV (reference sequence). DNA of the CDR3: TGTGCCAGCAGTTTGGCAGGATTGAATGAGCAGTTCTTC. Protein: CASSLAGLNEQFF.

A word on this clone: At one of its ends the junction is not consistent with the germline gene, which may arise from a read error. The rearrangement joins TRBV7-7 to TRBJ1-3; no definite D call. Germline loops: CDR1 SSHAT, CDR2 FNYEAQ (reference sequence). This CDR3 is 14 amino acids long. The CDR3 reads CASSLAGEGNTIYF. CDR3 DNA sequence: TGTGCTAGCAGCTTAGCAGGAGAAGGAAACACCATATATTTT.

The J gene is TRBJ1-1, the V gene TRBV6-6; D might be TRBD1 (5 bases). V shed 4 bases and J shed 0 bases, with 9 bases lying between them. Germline V gene lookup returns CDR1 MNHNY and CDR2 SVGAGI (reference sequence). The CDR3 is 14 residues long. CDR3 amino acids: CASSSTDMNTEAFF. CDR3 coding DNA: TGTGCCAGCAGTTCGACAGATATGAACACTGAAGCTTTCTTT.

This rearrangement joins TRBV6-5 to TRBJ1-3; D unclear. Germline V CDR1 and CDR2: MNHEY, SVGAGI. V lost 5 bases and J 0 bases, leaving 8 bases between the germline ends. This CDR3 has 14 residues. As DNA, the CDR3 is TGTGCCAGCAGTCCGGCAGGCTCTGGAAACACCATATATTTT. It codes for CASSPAGSGNTIYF.

The chain carries TRBV2 and TRBJ2-5, with TRBD2 identical over 10 bases. The CDR3 extends over 14 amino acids. J lost 4 bases, V lost 6 bases, and 5 bases had no gene match. Looked up from germline, CDR1 is SNHLY and CDR2 is FYNNEI. This CDR3 is CASSDLAGAETQYF. The DNA of the CDR3 is TGTGCCAGCAGCGATCTAGCGGGAGCAGAGACCCAGTACTTC.

The V gene is TRBV7-3, the J gene TRBJ1-1, with TRBD1 as a possible D gene (5 bases). The CDR3 runs 14 residues. Germline V gene sequence: CDR1 SGHTA, CDR2 FQGTGA. V was trimmed by 0 bases and J by 4 bases, leaving 9 bases between them. For the CDR3, the DNA is TGTGCCAGCAGCTTAACCGGGGGGGGCACTGAAGCTTTCTTT. Translated, it gives CASSLTGGGTEAFF.

The count of this clone is one. V gene TRBV29-1 combines with J gene TRBJ2-3, with TRBD2 matching over 7 bases. This CDR3 has 14 residues. V lost 5 bases, J lost 6 bases, and 11 bases stayed unmatched. CDR1 is SQVTM, CDR2 ANQGSEA, per germline. The DNA for the CDR3 is TGCAGCGTTCGGCGGGGGATCTCACCTGATACGCAGTATTTT. Protein: CSVRRGISPDTQYF.

The chain couples TRBV21-1 to TRBJ1-2. TRBV21-1 is noted as a pseudogene. The CDR3 contains 11 residues. The CDR3, as DNA: TGTGCCATCGGCCGGTGTTGGGGCTACACCTTC. Translated, it gives CAIGRCWGYTF.

The rearrangement uses TRBV6-4 and TRBJ2-6, with D possibly matching TRBD2 (6 bases). Per germline, CDR1 MRHNA and CDR2 SNTAGT. Trimming stripped 4 bases from V and 1 base from J, with 14 bases between. There are 17 residues in the CDR3. The chain's CDR3 is CASSAEKAGSGANVLTF. The CDR3 DNA sequence: TGTGCCAGCAGTGCTGAGAAAGCGGGTTCTGGGGCCAACGTCCTGACTTTC.

This clone came up once. The chain recombines TRBV4-3 with TRBJ1-6; no clear D. The ends were cut back, 0 bases at V and 7 bases at J, with 7 bases in the middle. Germline V lookup: CDR1 LGHNA, CDR2 YSLEER. The length of the CDR3 is 14 residues. Here the CDR3 DNA reads TGCGCCAGCAGCCAAGAAACTGTAAATTCACCCCTCCACTTT. It encodes CASSQETVNSPLHF.

The CDR3 DNA reads as TGTGCCAGCAGCTTAGCCGGGGGGAGCTGGGATACGCAGTATTTT. Its protein is CASSLAGGSWDTQYF. J is TRBJ2-3 and V is TRBV7-3; TRBD2 matches at 7 bases. The V gene's germline CDR1 is SGHTA and CDR2 FQGTGA. The CDR3 sequence is 15 residues long. J was trimmed by 6 bases and V by 2 bases; bases with no gene match: 8.